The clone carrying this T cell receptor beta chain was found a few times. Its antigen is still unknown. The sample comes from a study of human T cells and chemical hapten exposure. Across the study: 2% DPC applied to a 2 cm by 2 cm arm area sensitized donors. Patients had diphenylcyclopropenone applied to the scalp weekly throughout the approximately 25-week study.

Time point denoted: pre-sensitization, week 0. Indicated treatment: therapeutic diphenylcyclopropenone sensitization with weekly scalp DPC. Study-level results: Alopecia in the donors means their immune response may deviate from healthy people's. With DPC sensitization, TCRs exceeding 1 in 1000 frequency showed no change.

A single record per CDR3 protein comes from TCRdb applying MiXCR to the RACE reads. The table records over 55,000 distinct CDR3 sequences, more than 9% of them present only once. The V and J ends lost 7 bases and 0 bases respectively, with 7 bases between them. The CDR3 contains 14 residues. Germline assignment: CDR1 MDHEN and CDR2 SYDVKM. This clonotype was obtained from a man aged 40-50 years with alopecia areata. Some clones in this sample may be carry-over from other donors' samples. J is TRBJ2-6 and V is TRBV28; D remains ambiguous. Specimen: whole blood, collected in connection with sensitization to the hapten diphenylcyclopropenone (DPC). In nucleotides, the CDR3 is TGTGCCAGCAAGTATTCCTCTGGGGCCAACGTCCTGACTTTC. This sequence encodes CASKYSSGANVLTF. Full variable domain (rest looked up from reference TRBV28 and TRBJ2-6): DVKVTQSSRYLVKRTGEKVFLECVQDMDHENMFWYRQDPGLGLRLIYFSYDVKMKEKGDIPEGYSVSREKKERFSLILESASTNQTSMYLCASKYSSGANVLTFGAGSRLTVL.